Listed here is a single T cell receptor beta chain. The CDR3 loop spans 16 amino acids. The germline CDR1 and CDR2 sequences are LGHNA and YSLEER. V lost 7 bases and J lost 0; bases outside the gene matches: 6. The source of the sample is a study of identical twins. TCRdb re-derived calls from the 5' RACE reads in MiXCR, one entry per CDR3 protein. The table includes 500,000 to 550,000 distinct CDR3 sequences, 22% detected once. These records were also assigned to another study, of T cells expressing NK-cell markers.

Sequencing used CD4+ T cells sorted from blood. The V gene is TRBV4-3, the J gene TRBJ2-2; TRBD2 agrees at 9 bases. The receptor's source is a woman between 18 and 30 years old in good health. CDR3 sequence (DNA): TGCGCCAGCAACCCGGGACTAGCCTCGAACACCGGGGAGCTGTTTTTT. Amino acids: CASNPGLASNTGELFF.